The 15 T cell receptor beta chains below were found in one sample sequenced in a study of sequential checkpoint blockade in melanoma (dated by TCRdb to the late 2010s). Libraries were built with the immunoSEQ multiplex PCR assay. Not all clones reach the TCRdb copy of this immuneACCESS table, which keeps in-frame sequences only. Checked studies attribute under half of the gap to unresolved V genes and leave the rest unexplained. The sample records around 26,000 clones, 60% to 80% of which are singletons. The ten largest clones take up approximately 23% of the sample. Read against the paper, the sample's treatment or condition label means: randomized to nivolumab then ipilimumab (arm A) or the reverse (arm B). The material was CD8+ T cells sorted from blood (inferred from file names), obtained from a patient given nivolumab and ipilimumab in sequence. These receptors all stem from a human donor with melanoma.

This chain joins TRBV5-1 and TRBJ2-1; 7 bases fit TRBD2. Germline loops: CDR1 SGHRS, CDR2 YFSETQ. The CDR3 sequence is 14 residues long. The junction had 4 bases not matched to a gene; V was cut back by 2 bases and J by 5 bases. The CDR3 sequence is CASSFGGSNNEQFF. Here the CDR3 DNA reads TGCGCCAGCAGCTTCGGCGGGAGTAACAATGAGCAGTTCTTC.

The chain uses TRBV9 and TRBJ1-2, with 7 bases identical to TRBD1. The V segment lost 1 base and the J segment 4 bases; nucleotides outside the gene matches: 7. This CDR3 comprises 15 residues. Germline V gene lookup returns CDR1 SGDLS and CDR2 YYNGEE. The CDR3 loop reads CASSVPKTGTYGYTF. As DNA, the CDR3 is TGTGCCAGCAGCGTACCGAAGACAGGGACCTATGGCTACACCTTC.

The chain has TRBV7-6 and TRBJ1-1; D uncertain. CDR1 and CDR2 from the germline V gene are SGHVS and FNYEAQ. CDR3 size: 13 residues. Trimming stripped 4 bases from V and 1 base from J, with 7 bases between. As DNA, the CDR3 is TGTGCCAGCAGCTCGTTATGGAACACTGAAGCTTTCTTT. Residues: CASSSLWNTEAFF.

This chain uses TRBV28 with TRBJ1-4; no reliable D call. The V gene lost 4 bases and the J gene lost 12 bases, with 9 bases spanning the gap. This CDR3 contains 11 residues. CDR1 is MDHEN and CDR2 is SYDVKM in the germline V gene. This CDR3 is CASSSAEELFF. The CDR3 bases are TGTGCCAGCAGTTCCGCAGAGGAACTGTTTTTT.

Worth noting for this clone: Other DNA variants within this sample encode the same CDR3. This chain links TRBV30 with TRBJ2-1; TRBD2 matches at 7 bases. Trimming took 6 bases from V and 4 from J; bases not matched to a gene: 12. Germline CDR1 reads GTSNPN; CDR2 reads SVGIG (reference sequence). The CDR3 spans 15 residues. The CDR3 protein is CACITLADYYNEQFF. The CDR3 DNA sequence: TGTGCCTGTATTACCCTAGCGGACTATTACAATGAGCAGTTCTTC.

The chain couples TRBV2 to TRBJ1-2; 8 nucleotides align to TRBD1. From germline, CDR1 is SNHLY and CDR2 FYNNEI. The V gene end was trimmed by 5 bases and the J gene end by 2 bases; junction bases not matched to a gene: 7. The CDR3 is 15 residues long. The CDR3 coding sequence is TGTGCCAGCAGTCCCGGGACAGGTACGAACTATGGCTACACCTTC. Protein product: CASSPGTGTNYGYTF.

This chain joins TRBV5-1 and TRBJ2-5; 9 nucleotides align to TRBD1. Germline V gene sequence: CDR1 SGHRS, CDR2 YFSETQ. This CDR3 region has 13 residues. The V and J ends lost 4 bases and 3 bases, in that order; junction bases with no gene match: 1. CDR3 coding DNA: TGCGCCAGCAGCGGGACAGGGAAAGAGACCCAGTACTTC. Residues: CASSGTGKETQYF.

The gene calls are TRBV5-1 and TRBJ1-1, with 8 bases lining up with TRBD1. Germline lookup yields CDR1 SGHRS and CDR2 YFSETQ. J was trimmed by 4 bases and V by 3 bases; bases with no gene match: 5. This CDR3 is 14 amino acids long. DNA of the CDR3: TGCGCCAGCAGCTATAATACAGGGGGCACTGAAGCTTTCTTT. It translates to CASSYNTGGTEAFF.

This chain's CDR3 is CASSQDLGHEQFF. The DNA for the CDR3 is TGTGCCAGCAGCCAAGATTTGGGGCATGAGCAGTTCTTC. V gene TRBV4-2 combines with J gene TRBJ2-1, with D maybe TRBD1 (5 bases). The CDR3 has 13 residues. Trimming removed 0 bases at V and 8 bases at J, with 8 bases between. Germline assignment: CDR1 LGHNA and CDR2 YNFKEQ.

The chain couples TRBV4-1 to TRBJ2-7; TRBD1 matches at 7 bases. The CDR3 runs to 15 residues. Per germline, CDR1 MGHRA and CDR2 YSYEKL. The junction had 11 bases not matched to a gene; V was cut back by 5 bases and J by 4 bases. CDR3 nucleotides: TGCGCCAGCAGCTCCCCGGGACAGAATTTTTACGAGCAGTACTTC. It encodes CASSSPGQNFYEQYF.

J is TRBJ1-3 and V is TRBV7-9; D remains ambiguous. The CDR3 loop spans 13 amino acids. Germline V lookup: CDR1 SEHNR, CDR2 FQNEAQ (reference sequence). V lost 8 bases, J lost 0 bases, and 8 bases lay in between. The CDR3 region has the DNA TGTGCCAGCGATGAACTCTCTGGAAACACCATATATTTT. This sequence encodes CASDELSGNTIYF.

This chain links TRBV4-2 with TRBJ2-7; D is possibly TRBD2 (5 bases). This CDR3 comprises 11 residues. Germline values: CDR1 LGHNA, CDR2 YNFKEQ. Trimming cost V 4 bases and J 6 bases, with 7 bases left between them. As DNA, the CDR3 is TGTGCCAGCAGCCGCGGAGGCGAGCAGTACTTC. Encoded protein: CASSRGGEQYF.

V usage is TRBV30 and J usage is TRBJ1-1; 8 bases fit TRBD1. With 5 bases clipped from V and 5 bases from J, the junction kept 7 bases outside the gene matches. This CDR3 has 13 amino acids. The germline CDR1 and CDR2 sequences are GTSNPN and SVGIG (reference sequence). The CDR3, as DNA: TGTGCCTGGGCCCACACAGGGGGAACTGAAGCTTTCTTT. It specifies CAWAHTGGTEAFF.

This chain links TRBV27 with TRBJ2-5, with D uncertain. The J call may be in error: the DNA end matches TRBJ2-7 better. CDR3 length equals 13 residues. The germline CDR1 and CDR2 sequences are MNHEY and SMNVEV (reference sequence). The CDR3 spells CASSFSVAYEQYF. For the CDR3, the DNA is TGTGCCAGCAGTTTTAGTGTTGCATACGAGCAGTACTTC.

This CDR3 is CATRLEGPAEYGYTF. The DNA for the CDR3 is TGTGCCACCCGGCTAGAGGGCCCGGCGGAATATGGCTACACCTTC. The chain is built from TRBV15 and TRBJ1-2; D not resolved. From germline, CDR1 is LNHNV and CDR2 YYDKDF (reference sequence). V was clipped by 8 bases and J by 5 bases, with 21 bases between them. The CDR3 is 15 amino acids. Filled out from reference TRBV15 and TRBJ1-2, the complete variable domain reads DAMVIQNPRYQVTQFGKPVTLSCSQTLNHNVMYWYQQKSSQAPKLLFHYYDKDFNNEADTPDNFQSRRPNTSFCFLDIRSPGLGDTAMYLCATRLEGPAEYGYTFGSGTRLTVV.